These 31 T cell receptor beta chains came from one sample sequenced in a study of blood T cell repertoires in COVID-19. Clones were read by immunoSEQ multiplex PCR, and TCRdb kept only the in-frame ones, dropping some. This table holds about 310,000 clones, approximately 83% found once. What was sequenced was PBMCs or T cells enriched from blood (not recorded which). The receptors were sampled from a man between 25 and 39 years old who had recovered from COVID-19.

This chain uses TRBV5-1 with TRBJ1-4, with 8 bases lining up with TRBD1. The V and J ends lost 3 bases and 6 bases, in that order; junction bases with no gene match: 4. Germline lookup yields CDR1 SGHRS and CDR2 YFSETQ. This CDR3 is 14 amino acids long. The DNA of the CDR3 is TGCGCCAGCAGCTGGGGGACAGGATATGAAAAACTGTTTTTT. It translates to CASSWGTGYEKLFF.

The CDR3 DNA is TGTGCCAGCAGCGGAACAGGGGACTATGGCTACACCTTC. Protein product: CASSGTGDYGYTF. This chain connects TRBV12-3 or TRBV12-4 to TRBJ1-2; 7 bases align to TRBD1. Unmatched junction bases numbered 4, after V lost 6 bases and J lost 3 bases. This CDR3 has 13 amino acids.

This clone has more than one count but fewer than ten. The gene calls are TRBV30 and TRBJ1-1, with D possibly TRBD1 on 5 matching bases. Germline-derived CDR1 and CDR2 are GTSNPN and SVGIG (reference sequence). V lost 2 bases, J lost 4 bases, and 8 bases lay in between. CDR3 length: 12 amino acids. The CDR3 nucleotides read TGTGCCTGGAGTAGGGGAATCACTGAAGCTTTCTTT. It yields the protein CAWSRGITEAFF. Using reference TRBV30 and TRBJ1-1 for the parts outside the CDR3, the full variable domain is SQTIHQWPATLVQPVGSPLSLECTVEGTSNPNLYWYRQAAGRGLQLLFYSVGIGQISSEVPQNLSASRPQDRQFILSSKKLLLSDSGFYLCAWSRGITEAFFGQGTRLTVV.

The chain joins TRBV18 to TRBJ2-2; 8 nucleotides line up with TRBD1. CDR3 length: 16 residues. The V gene end was trimmed by 0 bases and the J gene end by 6 bases; junction bases not matched to a gene: 6. CDR1 and CDR2 (germline): KGHSH, LQKENI. In DNA form, the CDR3 reads TGTGCCAGCTCACCACCGAGGCAGGGGGCGTCCGGGGAGCTGTTTTTT. Translating it yields CASSPPRQGASGELFF.

This clone was detected a few times. The chain joins TRBV7-9 to TRBJ1-6; D ambiguous. The CDR3 consists of 16 residues. Germline V lookup: CDR1 SEHNR, CDR2 FQNEAQ (reference sequence). The germline V and J ends were trimmed by 5 bases and 6 bases, with 17 bases remaining between them. DNA of the CDR3: TGTGCCAGCAGCCTCAGCGGGTACGGCCTTAATTCACCCCTCCACTTT. It specifies CASSLSGYGLNSPLHF.

The chain is built from TRBV5-4 and TRBJ2-3; D possibly corresponds to TRBD1 (6 bases). Germline CDR1 SGHNT, CDR2 YYREEE (reference sequence). V was pared by 6 bases and J by 4 bases, with 12 bases between. The CDR3 consists of 13 residues. CDR3 DNA sequence: TGTGCCAGCAAAAGACAGGTCTCAGATACGCAGTATTTT. This translates into CASKRQVSDTQYF.

The chain couples TRBV5-6 to TRBJ2-7, with D possibly matching TRBD2 (7 bases). CDR1 is SGHDT and CDR2 is YYEEEE in the germline V gene. The ends were cut back, 4 bases at V and 1 base at J, with 18 bases in the middle. The CDR3 consists of 16 residues. CDR3 sequence (DNA): TGTGCCAGCAGCCTACCGAGGGGGGGTGTATCCTACGAGCAGTACTTC. This translates into CASSLPRGGVSYEQYF.

The V call is TRBV4-3, the J call TRBJ2-7; 11 bases line up with TRBD2. Germline CDR1 and CDR2: LGHNA and YSLEER. This CDR3 spans 18 amino acids. J gave up 0 bases and V 0 bases, and 7 bases lay outside the gene matches. CDR3 DNA: TGCGCCAGCAGCCAAGACCGTCTAGCGGGGGGCGACTCCTACGAGCAGTACTTC. Translation gives CASSQDRLAGGDSYEQYF.

This chain joins TRBV12-3 or TRBV12-4 and TRBJ1-2; D gene ambiguous. Deletions cut 2 bases from V and 5 bases from J, with 6 bases between. The CDR3 has 12 residues. The DNA of the CDR3 is TGTGCCAGCAGTTTATCGGTTTATGGCTACACCTTC. The encoded protein is CASSLSVYGYTF.

The chain employs TRBV5-1 and TRBJ1-5; TRBD1 matches 7 bases. The ends lost 0 bases at V and 1 base at J; junction bases unmatched: 10. CDR1 and CDR2 (germline): SGHRS, YFSETQ. The CDR3 consists of 18 residues. The CDR3 nucleotides are TGCGCCAGCAGCTTGGGTCCCCGACAGGGTCGCAGCAATCAGCCCCAGCATTTT. Its protein is CASSLGPRQGRSNQPQHF.

The V gene is TRBV2, the J gene TRBJ2-1, with D maybe TRBD2 (7 bases). The germline CDR1 and CDR2 sequences are SNHLY and FYNNEI. Trimming removed 5 bases at V and 4 bases at J, with 15 bases between. The CDR3 runs to 15 residues. CDR3 in amino acids: CASSYREGGYNEQFF. The CDR3 nucleotides read TGTGCCAGCAGTTACAGGGAGGGAGGTTACAATGAGCAGTTCTTC.

In this sample, this clone turned up once. The V and J genes are TRBV4-2 and TRBJ1-2, with D perhaps TRBD1 (5 bases). CDR1 is LGHNA and CDR2 is YNFKEQ in the germline V gene. This CDR3 has 17 residues. V gave up 5 bases and J gave up 2 bases, with 21 bases separating them. Here the CDR3 reads CASSARGWARRNYGYTF. The CDR3 DNA reads TGTGCCAGCAGCGCTCGGGGGTGGGCCAGGAGAAACTATGGCTACACCTTC.

V usage is TRBV6-1 and J usage is TRBJ1-6, with D possibly being TRBD1 (5 bases). The germline V gene encodes CDR1 MNHNS and CDR2 SASEGT. V shed 3 bases and J shed 4 bases, with 13 bases lying between them. The CDR3 runs to 16 residues. CDR3: CASSDRQGSYNSPLHF. As DNA, the CDR3 is TGTGCCAGCAGTGACAGGCAGGGAAGTTATAATTCACCCCTCCACTTT.

The J gene is TRBJ1-5, the V gene TRBV24-1; D is possibly TRBD1 (6 bases). The CDR3 totals 15 residues. V was shortened by 8 bases and J by 9 bases, with 22 bases between the two germline ends. The germline V gene has CDR1 KGHDR and CDR2 SFDVKD. CDR3 protein: CATKGHGTPCRPQHF. CDR3 DNA: TGTGCCACCAAAGGCCATGGGACACCTTGCCGGCCCCAGCATTTT.

The chain uses TRBV5-4 and TRBJ1-4; possibly TRBD1 for D (5 bases). In germline, CDR1 is SGHNT, CDR2 YYREEE (reference sequence). The CDR3 consists of 16 residues. Trimming left V 0 bases short and J 5 bases short, with 14 bases between. CDR3 amino acids: CASSLVGGTKNEKLFF. CDR3 coding DNA: TGTGCCAGCAGCTTGGTAGGAGGGACGAAGAATGAAAAACTGTTTTTT.

This clone was counted only a few times. The chain has TRBV6-5 and TRBJ1-1; D remains unclear. The CDR3 is 14 residues long. Germline loops: CDR1 MNHEY, CDR2 SVGAGI. The germline V and J ends were trimmed by 6 bases and 5 bases, with 16 bases remaining between them. The CDR3 bases are TGTGCCAGCAGCCTTTCCGGGATTGGGACTGAAGCTTTCTTT. It translates to CASSLSGIGTEAFF.

This clone has just one count. This chain joins TRBV29-1 and TRBJ1-1; a possible D gene is TRBD1 (5 bases). CDR1 and CDR2 from the germline V gene are SQVTM and ANQGSEA. V was clipped by 4 bases and J by 1 base, with 28 bases between them. This CDR3 has 19 residues. This chain's CDR3 is CSVGSRPGRSPGGNTEAFF. The CDR3 DNA is TGCAGCGTTGGCTCTCGTCCAGGGAGATCCCCCGGGGGGAACACTGAAGCTTTCTTT.

This chain links TRBV11-2 with TRBJ1-2, with D maybe TRBD1 (5 bases). The CDR3 sequence is 16 residues long. CDR1 and CDR2 (germline): SGHAT, FQNNGV. Deletions cut 5 bases from V and 6 bases from J, with 22 bases between. DNA for the CDR3: TGTGCCAGCAGCCCCCGGTCGGGGGACCGCGGGAATGGCTACACCTTC. It encodes CASSPRSGDRGNGYTF.

The genes are TRBV5-4 and TRBJ2-2, with 7 bases lining up with TRBD1. V lost 5 bases, J lost 4 bases, and 11 bases stayed unmatched. Germline V lookup: CDR1 SGHNT, CDR2 YYREEE (reference sequence). This CDR3 has 16 amino acids. The CDR3 reads CASRSNRGMSTGELFF. As DNA, the CDR3 is TGTGCCAGCAGATCAAACAGGGGAATGAGCACCGGGGAGCTGTTTTTT.

This sequence joins TRBV3-1 (or the pseudogene TRBV3-2) and TRBJ1-1; TRBD1 matches 8 bases. Germline loops: CDR1 LGHDT, CDR2 YNNKEL (reference sequence). This CDR3 is 17 amino acids long. V gave up 1 base and J gave up 3 bases; unmatched junction bases: 10. CDR3 sequence: CASSQAGTGGSHTEAFF. The CDR3 DNA reads TGTGCCAGCAGCCAAGCAGGGACAGGCGGCTCCCACACTGAAGCTTTCTTT.

This clone was seen just once. This sequence joins TRBV6-1 and TRBJ2-1; 8 nucleotides align to TRBD1. With V trimmed by 4 bases and J by 7 bases, 15 bases remained unmatched. The CDR3 contains 17 residues. In germline, CDR1 is MNHNS, CDR2 SASEGT. DNA for the CDR3: TGTGCCAGCAGTGCCCGCCGGACAGGGCTTCCTTATAATGAGCAGTTCTTC. The encoded protein is CASSARRTGLPYNEQFF.

This clone is a singleton in its sample. The rearrangement links TRBV7-8 to TRBJ1-4; D might be TRBD1 (6 bases). Germline CDR1 and CDR2: SGHVS and FQNEAQ. The length of the CDR3 is 15 residues. V gave up 5 bases and J gave up 5 bases, with 15 bases separating them. CDR3 bases: TGTGCCAGCAGCCTACAACCTCAGGGGAATGAAAAACTGTTTTTT. Translation gives CASSLQPQGNEKLFF.

The rearrangement joins TRBV5-1 to TRBJ2-2, with D maybe TRBD1 (6 bases). CDR1 and CDR2 from the germline V gene are SGHRS and YFSETQ. V lost 0 bases, J lost 2 bases, and 8 bases lay in between. The CDR3 runs 15 residues. The CDR3, as DNA: TGCGCCAGCAGCTTGGGGACAGTCAACACCGGGGAGCTGTTTTTT. Its protein is CASSLGTVNTGELFF.

The CDR3, as DNA: TGTGCCAGCTGGACGGGACAGGGGGCTTCGGCTTTCTTT. It specifies CASWTGQGASAFF. The J gene is TRBJ1-1, the V gene TRBV6-5; 12 positions agree with TRBD1. The V gene end was trimmed by 8 bases and the J gene end by 11 bases; junction bases not matched to a gene: 9. The germline V gene encodes CDR1 MNHEY and CDR2 SVGAGI. This CDR3 contains 13 residues.

The chain joins TRBV25-1 to TRBJ1-2, with D perhaps matching TRBD1 (6 bases). The CDR3 has 17 residues. CDR1 and CDR2 from the germline V gene are MGHDK and SYGVNS. The germline V and J ends were trimmed by 4 bases and 8 bases, with 26 bases remaining between them. DNA of the CDR3: TGTGCCAGCAGTGTATCGGTTCCAGGGGAACGCTTCACGGGCTACACCTTC. It codes for CASSVSVPGERFTGYTF.

V usage is TRBV3-1 (or the pseudogene TRBV3-2) and J usage is TRBJ2-4, with a weak D call TRBD1 (5 bases). Germline CDR1 LGHDT, CDR2 YNNKEL (reference sequence). The CDR3 is 15 amino acids. Trimming left V 4 bases short and J 0 bases short, with 10 bases between. CDR3: CASSPRVLAKNIQYF. CDR3 coding DNA: TGTGCCAGCAGCCCCAGGGTACTAGCCAAAAACATTCAGTACTTC.

The V gene is TRBV10-3, the J gene TRBJ2-7; 7 nucleotides match TRBD1. CDR1 is ENHRY and CDR2 is SYGVKD in the germline V gene. This CDR3 spans 12 amino acids. The ends lost 4 bases at V and 7 bases at J; junction bases unmatched: 4. The CDR3 protein is CAISGQGLEQYF. The CDR3, as DNA: TGTGCCATCAGTGGACAGGGCTTGGAGCAGTACTTC.

The V call is TRBV13, the J call TRBJ1-2, with 8 bases aligning to TRBD1. The CDR3 totals 16 residues. The V gene's germline CDR1 is PRHDT and CDR2 FYEKMQ (reference sequence). J was trimmed by 6 bases and V by 5 bases; bases with no gene match: 14. CDR3 region: CASSPLDRVKIDGYTF. CDR3 bases: TGTGCCAGCAGCCCCTTGGACAGGGTCAAGATCGATGGCTACACCTTC.

The chain uses TRBV7-2 and TRBJ2-3, with D maybe TRBD2 (7 bases). The germline V gene encodes CDR1 SGHTA and CDR2 FQGNSA. The CDR3 runs 14 residues. V was shortened by 5 bases and J by 5 bases, with 14 bases between the two germline ends. The CDR3 sequence is CASSPRGAKDTQYF. The CDR3 nucleotides are TGTGCCAGCAGCCCACGGGGGGCCAAAGATACGCAGTATTTT.

This rearrangement joins TRBV7-6 to TRBJ2-2; D is possibly TRBD2 (6 bases). This CDR3 comprises 15 residues. Trimming removed 2 bases at V and 6 bases at J, with 13 bases between. Germline V gene data show CDR1 as SGHVS and CDR2 as FNYEAQ. The CDR3: CASSLPGVGAGELFF. The CDR3 coding sequence is TGTGCCAGCAGCTTACCGGGGGTAGGGGCCGGGGAGCTGTTTTTT.

The rearrangement links TRBV5-1 to TRBJ2-5; 7 bases line up with TRBD2. The CDR3 has 15 amino acids. J lost 5 bases, V lost 4 bases, and 11 bases had no gene match. CDR1 is SGHRS and CDR2 is YFSETQ in the germline V gene. The CDR3: CASSPSSGGQETQYF. The CDR3 DNA reads TGCGCCAGCAGCCCGAGTTCGGGGGGTCAGGAGACCCAGTACTTC.